Detailed here is one TCR beta chain. The ends lost 3 bases at V and 1 base at J; junction bases unmatched: 7. The V gene's germline CDR1 is KGHSH and CDR2 LQKENI. CDR3 length equals 17 residues. These data belong to a study of blood T cell repertoires in COVID-19. For the study at large: The samples span acute and convalescent COVID-19 from the United States, Italy and Spain. The cDNA or gDNA used as material had been derived from T cells, B-cell-depleted T cells, or PBMCs.

Per the original data handling: Scientists estimated how many nucleated cells there were by amplifying reference gene primers. TCRdb's copy holds only in-frame clones and misses some; the assay was immunoSEQ multiplex PCR. V and J calls and clone size are as listed in that table; D and trimming were resolved from the DNA. This sample yields tens of thousands of clones, of which more than 65% are seen a single time; roughly a fifth belongs to the top ten. The receptor comes from a woman older than 75 with active or convalescent COVID-19. The V gene is TRBV18, the J gene TRBJ2-2, with 8 bases lining up with TRBD1. Sequenced sample: peripheral blood. CDR3 in DNA: TGTGCCAGCTCACCTAACGGCGGGACAGGGAACACCGGGGAGCTGTTTTTT. Translating gives CASSPNGGTGNTGELFF.